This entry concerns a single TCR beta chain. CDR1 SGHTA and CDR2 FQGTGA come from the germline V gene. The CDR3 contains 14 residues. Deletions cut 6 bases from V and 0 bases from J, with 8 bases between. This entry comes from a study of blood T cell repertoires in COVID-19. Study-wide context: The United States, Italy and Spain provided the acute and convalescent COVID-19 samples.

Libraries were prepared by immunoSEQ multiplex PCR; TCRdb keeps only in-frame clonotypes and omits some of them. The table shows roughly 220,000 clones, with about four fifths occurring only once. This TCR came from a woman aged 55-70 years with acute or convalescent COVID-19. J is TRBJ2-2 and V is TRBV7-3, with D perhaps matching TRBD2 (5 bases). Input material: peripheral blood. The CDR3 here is CASSMEANTGELFF. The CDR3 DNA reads TGTGCCAGCAGTATGGAGGCGAACACCGGGGAGCTGTTTTTT.